The sequence of this T cell receptor beta chain was determined in a study of control samples from healthy donors and cancer patients. Produced via immunoSEQ multiplex PCR; TCRdb's table is partial and in-frame only. The data show around 90,000 clones, 85% to 90% seen once. CDR1 is SGHKS and CDR2 is YYEKEE in the germline V gene (reference sequence). The CDR3 has 15 amino acids. The junction had 5 bases not matched to a gene; V was cut back by 4 bases and J by 0 bases. V gene TRBV5-5 combines with J gene TRBJ2-7; TRBD1 aligns across 9 bases. The specimen sequenced was blood. This TCR was recovered from a woman aged 35 to 49 in good health. Here the CDR3 DNA reads TGTGCCAGCAGCCTACAGGGGGCGAGCTCCTACGAGCAGTACTTC. Translation: CASSLQGASSYEQYF. Drawing the rest from reference TRBV5-5 and TRBJ2-7, the complete variable domain is DAGVTQSPTHLIKTRGQQVTLRCSPISGHKSVSWYQQVLGQGPQFIFQYYEKEERGRGNFPDRFSARQFPNYSSELNVNALLLGDSALYLCASSLQGASSYEQYFGPGTRLTVT.